The 31 T cell receptor beta chains given below trace back to one sample, sequenced in a study of T cells in Graves' hyperthyroidism and ophthalmopathy. Amplification targeted TCR beta CDR3 regions from RNA transcripts. Carried out on the TCR CDR3, a first-round RT-PCR used the HTBI primer set. TCRdb redid the calling of the multiplex PCR reads with MiXCR, one entry per CDR3 protein. The table has roughly 500,000 distinct CDR3 sequences, roughly 45% seen once. The specimen was peripheral blood or thyroid tissue (not recorded which). These receptors originate from an adult woman with Graves' disease, either hyperthyroidism or ophthalmopathy (not recorded which).

A word on this clonotype: The junction and the germline gene differ at one end; a read error may be behind it. CDR3 region: CATSEEDRLNEKLFF. In DNA form, the CDR3 reads TGTGCCACCAGTGAAGAGGACAGATTAAATGAAAAACTGTTTTTT. The chain has TRBV25-1 and TRBJ1-4, with D possibly TRBD1 on 6 matching bases. The CDR3 has 15 amino acids. The germline V gene has CDR1 MGHDK and CDR2 SYGVNS.

This clonotype appeared many times. V and J are TRBV7-6 and TRBJ2-7; possibly TRBD1 for D (6 bases). From germline, CDR1 is SGHVS and CDR2 FNYEAQ. This CDR3 is 14 amino acids long. The germline V and J ends were trimmed by 7 bases and 2 bases, with 15 bases remaining between them. Here the CDR3 DNA reads TGTGCCAGCACCCCAGAACAGGGCCCCTACGAGCAGTACTTC. This encodes CASTPEQGPYEQYF.

This clonotype was counted many times. The chain links TRBV5-1 to TRBJ2-7; possibly TRBD1 for D (7 bases). V was pared by 0 bases and J by 1 base, with 11 bases between. From germline, CDR1 is SGHRS and CDR2 YFSETQ. CDR3 length equals 15 residues. This CDR3 reads CASSLAQGRSYEQYF. Written as DNA, the CDR3 is TGCGCCAGCAGCTTGGCACAGGGGAGGTCCTACGAGCAGTACTTC.

This clonotype was counted at least ten times. This chain uses TRBV7-2 with TRBJ2-2; maybe TRBD2 (7 bases). Germline CDR1 is SGHTA and CDR2 is FQGNSA. The CDR3 is 14 amino acids. Deletions cut 1 base from V and 8 bases from J, with 11 bases between. Written as DNA, the CDR3 is TGTGCCAGCAGCTTAGTAGGGGGGGCTGGGGAGCTGTTTTTT. This gives the protein CASSLVGGAGELFF.

This clonotype was picked up many times. This chain uses TRBV2 with TRBJ2-3; D ambiguous. V was pared by 1 base and J by 5 bases, with 10 bases between. This CDR3 has 14 residues. CDR1 is SNHLY, CDR2 FYNNEI, per germline. CDR3 residues: CASSEGSKGDTQYF. CDR3 nucleotide sequence: TGTGCCAGCAGTGAAGGGTCCAAGGGAGATACGCAGTATTTT. Together with reference TRBV2 and TRBJ2-3, the CDR3 gives the full variable domain: EPEVTQTPSHQVTQMGQEVILRCVPISNHLYFYWYRQILGQKVEFLVSFYNNEISEKSEIFDDQFSVERPDGSNFTLKIRSTKLEDSAMYFCASSEGSKGDTQYFGPGTRLTVL.

This rearrangement joins TRBV7-2 to TRBJ1-1, with 8 bases aligning to TRBD1. With 5 bases clipped from V and 6 bases from J, the junction kept 8 bases outside the gene matches. The CDR3 loop spans 14 amino acids. Germline CDR1 SGHTA, CDR2 FQGNSA. The chain's CDR3 is CASSPDRGGAEAFF. In nucleotides, the CDR3 is TGTGCCAGCAGCCCAGACAGGGGAGGGGCTGAAGCTTTCTTT. Variable domain in full (rest from reference TRBV7-2 and TRBJ1-1): GAGVSQSPSNKVTEKGKDVELRCDPISGHTALYWYRQSLGQGLEFLIYFQGNSAPDKSGLPSDRFSAERTGGSVSTLTIQRTQQEDSAVYLCASSPDRGGAEAFFGQGTRLTVV.

DNA of the CDR3: TGCAGCGTTGGCCGGGCCACTGAAGCTTTCTTT. Encoded protein: CSVGRATEAFF. V gene TRBV29-1 combines with J gene TRBJ1-1; D gene unclear. V lost 4 bases and J 4 bases, leaving 7 bases between the germline ends. The CDR3 totals 11 residues. Germline CDR1 and CDR2: SQVTM and ANQGSEA.

This clonotype occurred a few times. This chain joins TRBV7-9 and TRBJ1-1, with TRBD1 as a possible D gene (5 bases). V lost 3 bases to trimming and J lost 0 bases, with 17 bases between them. Per the germline V gene, CDR1 is SEHNR and CDR2 is FQNEAQ (reference sequence). This CDR3 spans 17 amino acids. CDR3 amino acids: CASSFVPGLSMNTEAFF. The DNA for the CDR3 is TGTGCCAGCAGCTTCGTACCAGGGCTAAGCATGAACACTGAAGCTTTCTTT.

A remark on this clonotype: Relative to the germline gene, one junction end is altered; a read error may explain this. This chain uses TRBV10-3 with TRBJ2-2; D remains unclear. The CDR3 consists of 16 residues. Germline lookup yields CDR1 ENHRY and CDR2 SYGVKD. CDR3 in amino acids: CASSYSGRLATGELFF. DNA for the CDR3: TGTGCCAGCAGTTACTCCGGACGCCTGGCAACCGGGGAGCTGTTTTTT.

The CDR3 DNA is TGTGCCAGCAACCGTCCCTCTGGCGGGAGTGAGACCCAGTACTTC. Its translation is CASNRPSGGSETQYF. The gene calls are TRBV28 and TRBJ2-5, with TRBD2 matching 7 bases. After removal of 7 bases from V and 5 bases from J, the junction contained 13 bases not matched to a gene. The germline gives CDR1 MDHEN, CDR2 SYDVKM. CDR3 size: 15 residues.

This clonotype appeared many times. The chain recombines TRBV15 with TRBJ2-7; 10 bases fit TRBD1. Germline CDR1 is LNHNV and CDR2 is YYDKDF (reference sequence). The CDR3 has 15 amino acids. V dropped 1 base and J dropped 5; count of bases not matched to a gene: 5. CDR3 in amino acids: CATSRGRTGGNEQYF. CDR3 nucleotide sequence: TGTGCCACCAGCAGAGGTAGGACAGGGGGGAACGAGCAGTACTTC.

This clonotype was observed once. The CDR3 bases are TGTGCCAGCAGCTTAGATGGGGGGTGGAACACTGAAGCTTTCTTT. It encodes CASSLDGGWNTEAFF. The chain carries TRBV13 and TRBJ1-1; a weak D match, TRBD1 (5 bases). Between the trimmed V and J ends, which lost 1 base and 1 base, there was a span of 10 bases. Germline V gene sequence: CDR1 PRHDT, CDR2 FYEKMQ (reference sequence). The CDR3 totals 15 residues. The full variable domain, in which reference TRBV13 and TRBJ1-1 provide the parts outside the CDR3, is AAGVIQSPRHLIKEKRETATLKCYPIPRHDTVYWYQQGPGQDPQFLISFYEKMQSDKGSIPDRFSAQQFSDYHSELNMSSLELGDSALYFCASSLDGGWNTEAFFGQGTRLTVV.

The CDR3: CASSTRLGQGAGGANVLTF. CDR3 bases: TGTGCCAGTAGTACCAGACTTGGACAGGGGGCTGGTGGGGCCAACGTCCTGACTTTC. J is TRBJ2-6 and V is TRBV19; the match to TRBD1 covers 11 bases. This CDR3 is built from 19 residues. Germline values: CDR1 LNHDA, CDR2 SQIVND (reference sequence). The trim removed 4 bases at V and 3 bases at J, leaving 11 bases unmatched.

This chain links TRBV2 with TRBJ2-2, with TRBD1 as a possible D gene (5 bases). The CDR3 totals 17 residues. Trimming took 3 bases from V and 5 from J, leaving 19 bases between them. CDR1 and CDR2 (germline): SNHLY, FYNNEI. CDR3 region: CASSEPNRWRSTGELFF. The CDR3 DNA sequence: TGTGCCAGCAGTGAGCCTAACAGGTGGCGGAGTACCGGGGAGCTGTTTTTT.

This clonotype has only a few counts. This chain uses TRBV4-1 with TRBJ1-5; unclear D gene. The CDR3 runs 14 residues. Trimming cost V 1 base and J 2 bases, with 6 bases left between them. The germline gives CDR1 MGHRA, CDR2 YSYEKL. CDR3 sequence (DNA): TGCGCCAGCAGCCAAGCCCGGGGCAATCAGCCCCAGCATTTT. As protein: CASSQARGNQPQHF.

This chain uses TRBV5-1 with TRBJ1-5, with a possible D match to TRBD1 (5 bases). The CDR3 loop spans 15 amino acids. V gave up 0 bases and J gave up 10 bases, with 17 bases separating them. Germline V gene data show CDR1 as SGHRS and CDR2 as YFSETQ. The CDR3 is CASSLEWGWQSPQHF. The DNA of the CDR3 is TGCGCCAGCAGCTTGGAGTGGGGCTGGCAATCACCCCAGCATTTT.

This clonotype was recorded a few times. This chain connects TRBV12-3 or TRBV12-4 to TRBJ2-7, with D perhaps matching TRBD1 or TRBD2 (5 bases each). The CDR3 has 15 amino acids. With 2 bases removed from V and 0 bases from J, the gap between germline ends came to 11 bases. This CDR3 reads CASSLRAGSSYEQYF. The CDR3 DNA follows: TGTGCCAGCAGTTTACGGGCAGGGAGCTCCTACGAGCAGTACTTC.

The chain employs TRBV7-9 and TRBJ2-5; TRBD2 matches 12 bases. J was trimmed by 3 bases and V by 4 bases; bases with no gene match: 6. Germline CDR1 reads SEHNR; CDR2 reads FQNEAQ (reference sequence). The CDR3 extends over 16 amino acids. CDR3: CASSYSRLAGEETQYF. As DNA, the CDR3 is TGTGCCAGCAGCTATTCTAGACTAGCGGGGGAAGAGACCCAGTACTTC. Combining the CDR3 with reference TRBV7-9 and TRBJ2-5 gives the whole variable domain DTGVSQNPRHKITKRGQNVTFRCDPISEHNRLYWYRQTLGQGPEFLTYFQNEAQLEKSRLLSDRFSAERPKGSFSTLEIQRTEQGDSAMYLCASSYSRLAGEETQYFGPGTRLLVL.

This clonotype was detected many times. The CDR3 sequence: CASSLGPGEGRYGYTF. The CDR3 DNA is TGTGCCAGCAGTTTAGGCCCCGGAGAAGGTCGGTATGGCTACACCTTC. This rearrangement joins TRBV12-3 or TRBV12-4 to TRBJ1-2; D not certain. The CDR3 is 16 residues long. V gave up 1 base and J gave up 5 bases, with 17 bases separating them.

In its sample, this clonotype was seen many times. Lacking the conserved final phenylalanine or tryptophan, this CDR3 likely reflects a read error. The genes are TRBV4-1 and TRBJ1-1; D unresolved. CDR1 is MGHRA and CDR2 is YSYEKL in the germline V gene. CDR3 size: 15 residues. Deletions cut 0 bases from V and 0 bases from J, with 8 bases between. The CDR3 reads CASSQDPTVNTEAFL. DNA for the CDR3: TGCGCCAGCAGCCAAGACCCTACGGTGAACACTGAAGCTTTCCTT.

J is TRBJ2-7 and V is TRBV29-1; the D gene is possibly TRBD1 (6 bases). V lost 3 bases and J 5 bases, leaving 14 bases between the germline ends. CDR1 is SQVTM, CDR2 ANQGSEA, per germline. The CDR3 spans 13 residues. CDR3 region: CSVETGVGNEQYF. The CDR3 nucleotides are TGCAGCGTTGAGACAGGCGTGGGCAACGAGCAGTACTTC.

Ten or more counts support this clonotype. V usage is TRBV7-8 and J usage is TRBJ2-5, with D uncertain. This CDR3 contains 13 residues. V gave up 1 base and J gave up 5 bases, with 8 bases separating them. Germline CDR1 reads SGHVS; CDR2 reads FQNEAQ. CDR3 sequence reads: CASSLGVSETQYF. CDR3 coding DNA: TGTGCCAGCAGCTTAGGGGTTTCGGAGACCCAGTACTTC. Together with reference TRBV7-8 and TRBJ2-5, the CDR3 gives the full variable domain: GAGVSQSPRYKVAKRGQDVALRCDPISGHVSLFWYQQALGQGPEFLTYFQNEAQLDKSGLPSDRFFAERPEGSVSTLKIQRTQQEDSAVYLCASSLGVSETQYFGPGTRLLVL.

V is TRBV11-2 and J is TRBJ2-7, with TRBD2 matching 10 bases. The length of the CDR3 is 15 residues. Germline values: CDR1 SGHAT, CDR2 FQNNGV. Unmatched junction bases numbered 9, after V lost 6 bases and J lost 4 bases. The CDR3 sequence is CASSDEREGLYEQYF. CDR3 sequence (DNA): TGTGCCAGCAGTGACGAGCGGGAGGGCCTTTACGAGCAGTACTTC.

The J gene is TRBJ1-3, the V gene TRBV20-1; no clear D gene. The ends were cut back, 2 bases at V and 0 bases at J, with 14 bases in the middle. The CDR3 runs to 16 residues. Germline V gene data show CDR1 as DFQATT and CDR2 as SNEGSKA (reference sequence). CDR3 nucleotide sequence: TGCAGTGCTAGACCTTGGACGAAAAGCTCTGGAAACACCATATATTTT. It codes for CSARPWTKSSGNTIYF.

This clonotype was counted ten times or more. This rearrangement joins TRBV7-2 to TRBJ1-6; the D gene is possibly TRBD1 (5 bases). From germline, CDR1 is SGHTA and CDR2 FQGNSA. The CDR3 consists of 13 residues. The ends were cut back, 7 bases at V and 8 bases at J, with 12 bases in the middle. Here the CDR3 reads CASTPMGDSPLHF. CDR3 nucleotide sequence: TGTGCCAGCACCCCGATGGGGGATTCACCCCTCCACTTT.

There are many counts of this clonotype. V gene TRBV5-4 combines with J gene TRBJ1-2; D perhaps matches TRBD1 (6 bases). The CDR3 has 15 residues. Per the germline V gene, CDR1 is SGHNT and CDR2 is YYREEE (reference sequence). V lost 3 bases and J lost 4, with 16 bases in between. CDR3 DNA: TGTGCCAGCAGCTCGGGGGAAGGGGGGTTCTATGGCTACACCTTC. This codes for CASSSGEGGFYGYTF.

The genes are TRBV25-1 and TRBJ2-5; D unclear. CDR1 is MGHDK and CDR2 is SYGVNS in the germline V gene. The CDR3 loop spans 15 amino acids. The V and J ends lost 4 bases and 2 bases respectively, with 14 bases between them. The CDR3 DNA is TGTGCCAGCAGTGCTAGAAATGTAGAACAAGAGACCCAGTACTTC. Its translation is CASSARNVEQETQYF.

Concerning this clonotype: One junction end disagrees with the germline gene, perhaps due to a read error. This sequence joins TRBV6-6 and TRBJ1-2; TRBD1 matches at 7 bases. CDR1 and CDR2 from the germline V gene are MNHNY and SVGAGI (reference sequence). There are 14 residues in the CDR3. The CDR3 sequence: CAGSYIQGGRGYTF. As DNA, the CDR3 is TGTGCCGGCAGTTACATCCAGGGGGGAAGGGGCTACACCTTC.

This clonotype was seen many times. The J gene is TRBJ2-5, the V gene TRBV11-2; 10 bases fit TRBD2. This CDR3 is built from 16 residues. Trimming took 6 bases from V and 2 from J; bases not matched to a gene: 9. In germline, CDR1 is SGHAT, CDR2 FQNNGV. The DNA of the CDR3 is TGTGCCAGCAGTCCTCGACTAGCGGGCGGTCAAGAGACCCAGTACTTC. It codes for CASSPRLAGGQETQYF.

This clonotype was observed a handful of times. V usage is TRBV28 and J usage is TRBJ2-6; D gene uncertain. V was shortened by 8 bases and J by 4 bases, with 18 bases between the two germline ends. From germline, CDR1 is MDHEN and CDR2 SYDVKM. The CDR3 is made up of 16 amino acids. The CDR3 reads CASRTGEMGGANVLTF. DNA for the CDR3: TGTGCCAGCCGGACCGGAGAAATGGGGGGGGCCAACGTCCTGACTTTC.

This clonotype was recorded many times. The chain employs TRBV7-2 and TRBJ1-4, with 7 nucleotides matching TRBD1. Trimming cost V 5 bases and J 6 bases; bases outside gene matches: 6. The CDR3 length is 14 residues. Germline CDR1 reads SGHTA; CDR2 reads FQGNSA. This CDR3 reads CASSRWTGDEKLFF. CDR3 DNA sequence: TGTGCCAGCAGCCGTTGGACAGGCGATGAAAAACTGTTTTTT.